Given below is one T cell receptor (beta chain) in context. Antigen: not known. This sample was taken from a study of shared clonotypes between healthy human individuals. Study conclusions and caveats: The sharing of 5% to 6.5% of naive CD4 clonotypes was seen across a few donors.

Every subset's genomic DNA went evenly onto several immunoSEQ plates. Each PCR replicate from the sorted subsets contained 150 to 250 ng DNA, which is about 31,000 T cell genomes. How the authors handled the data: Junction-only immunoSEQ data arrived without quality scores, meaning filtering differed. Assay: immunoSEQ multiplex PCR; the TCRdb copy retains only in-frame clones and omits some. Clone size and the V and J calls come from that table; the DNA yielded D and trimming. Of more than 400,000 clones in the sample, around 96% were seen once. Germline CDR1 and CDR2: MDHEN and SYDVKM. The germline V and J ends were trimmed by 5 bases and 0 bases, with 11 bases remaining between them. The CDR3 length is 15 residues.

Sequences were obtained from naive CD4+ T cells sorted from blood. Subset reported: CD45RA+ positively selected. The chain combines TRBV28 with TRBJ1-3; tentatively, D is TRBD1 (6 bases). The clonotype originates from a woman aged 30 to 39 in good health. CDR3 amino acids: CASSPTGVSGNTIYF. In DNA, the CDR3 is TGTGCCAGCAGTCCGACAGGAGTCTCTGGAAACACCATATATTTT.